One T cell receptor (beta chain) is described in this entry. Clones were sequenced by immunoSEQ multiplex PCR, and TCRdb holds only the in-frame ones, with some missing. The table shows about 140,000 clones, with about 80% occurring only once. This entry comes from a study of blood T cell repertoires in COVID-19. Germline-derived CDR1 and CDR2 are SGHRS and YFSETQ. There are 14 residues in the CDR3. The V gene end was trimmed by 2 bases and the J gene end by 10 bases; junction bases not matched to a gene: 4. This sequence joins TRBV5-1 and TRBJ2-2; 11 bases line up with TRBD2. Sequencing was performed on peripheral blood. This sequence was found in a human donor in a cohort sampled during active COVID-19. CDR3 in DNA: TGCGCCAGCAGCTTTACTAGCGGGAGTGAGGAGCTGTTTTTT. It yields the protein CASSFTSGSEELFF.